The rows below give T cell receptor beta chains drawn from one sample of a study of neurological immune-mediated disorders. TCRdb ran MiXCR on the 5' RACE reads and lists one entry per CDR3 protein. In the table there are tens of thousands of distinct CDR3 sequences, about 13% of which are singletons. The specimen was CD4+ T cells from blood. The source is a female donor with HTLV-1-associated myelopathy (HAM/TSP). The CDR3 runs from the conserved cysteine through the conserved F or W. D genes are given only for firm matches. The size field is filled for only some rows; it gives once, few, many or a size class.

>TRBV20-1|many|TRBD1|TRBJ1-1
CSARVGTGKTEAFF
TGCAGTGCTCGCGTAGGGACAGGGAAAACTGAAGCTTTCTTT
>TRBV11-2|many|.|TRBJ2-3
CASSYRAQSTYTQYF
TGTGCCAGCAGCTATCGGGCCCAAAGCACATATACGCAGTATTTT
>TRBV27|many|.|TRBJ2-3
CASSLKTPSTDTQYF
TGTGCCAGCAGTTTAAAGACCCCTAGCACAGATACGCAGTATTTT
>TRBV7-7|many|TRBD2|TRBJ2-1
CASSPGLAGAGEQFF
TGTGCTAGCAGCCCGGGACTAGCGGGAGCTGGTGAGCAGTTCTTC
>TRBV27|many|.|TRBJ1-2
CASNLKAQGSYGYTF
TGTGCCAGCAATTTAAAGGCACAGGGCTCCTATGGCTACACCTTC
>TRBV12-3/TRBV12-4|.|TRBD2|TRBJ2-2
CASRPGLPKTGELFF
TGTGCCAGCAGGCCGGGACTACCTAAAACCGGGGAGCTGTTTTTT
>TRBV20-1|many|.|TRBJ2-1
CSASGGGSNEQFF
TGCAGTGCTAGCGGTGGGGGATCCAATGAGCAGTTCTTC
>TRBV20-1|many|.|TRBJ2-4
CSADRLVGTKNIQYF
TGCAGTGCCGACAGGCTAGTGGGAACCAAAAACATTCAGTACTTC
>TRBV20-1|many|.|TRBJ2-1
CSARDASESSYNEQFF
TGCAGTGCTAGAGATGCTAGCGAGAGCTCCTACAATGAGCAGTTCTTC
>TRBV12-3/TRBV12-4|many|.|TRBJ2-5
CASSLGLEETQYF
TGTGCCAGCAGTTTAGGCTTGGAAGAGACCCAGTACTTC
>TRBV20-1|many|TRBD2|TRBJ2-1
CSARDVGTSVYNEQFF
TGCAGTGCTAGAGATGTCGGGACTAGCGTTTACAATGAGCAGTTCTTC
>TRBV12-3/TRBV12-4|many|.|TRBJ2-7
CASVRGSGVDEQYF
TGTGCCAGCGTCAGGGGTTCAGGGGTCGACGAGCAGTACTTC
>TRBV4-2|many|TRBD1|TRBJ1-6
CASSLTGGNYNSPLHF
TGTGCCAGCAGCCTCACAGGGGGCAACTATAATTCACCCCTCCACTTT
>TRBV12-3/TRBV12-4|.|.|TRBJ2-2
CASRATRGAVELFF
TGTGCCAGCAGAGCGACGAGGGGGGCCGTGGAGCTGTTTTTT
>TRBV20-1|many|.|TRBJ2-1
CSARVQGYNEQFF
TGCAGTGCTAGAGTTCAGGGGTACAATGAGCAGTTCTTC
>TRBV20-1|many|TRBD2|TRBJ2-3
CSALRTRSDTQYF
TGCAGTGCCCTACGGACTAGATCAGATACGCAGTATTTT
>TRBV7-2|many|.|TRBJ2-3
CASSFPALNTQYF
TGTGCCAGCAGCTTCCCGGCCTTGAATACGCAGTATTTT
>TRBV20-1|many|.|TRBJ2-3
CSARPSKIRTDTQYF
TGCAGTGCTAGACCCTCCAAGATCCGCACAGATACGCAGTATTTT
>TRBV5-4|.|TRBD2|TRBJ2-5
CASSPRTSGRNQETQYF
TGTGCCAGCAGCCCCCGGACTAGCGGGCGCAACCAAGAGACCCAGTACTTC
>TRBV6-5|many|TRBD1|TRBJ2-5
CGTGTGGSFQETQYF
TGTGGAACCGGGACAGGGGGCAGTTTCCAAGAGACCCAGTACTTC
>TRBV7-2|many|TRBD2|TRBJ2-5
CASSLRRGGQETQYF
TGTGCCAGCAGCTTGAGGCGGGGGGGCCAAGAGACCCAGTACTTC
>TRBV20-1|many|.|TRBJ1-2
CSARDYLRRDTYYGYTF
TGCAGTGCTAGAGATTATCTACGCCGGGACACCTACTATGGCTACACCTTC
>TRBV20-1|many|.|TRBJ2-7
CSARDWGEQYF
TGCAGTGCTAGAGATTGGGGAGAGCAGTACTTC
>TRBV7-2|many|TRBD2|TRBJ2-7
CASSQAGAGSSYEQYF
TGTGCCAGCAGCCAAGCGGGGGCCGGTAGCTCCTACGAGCAGTACTTC
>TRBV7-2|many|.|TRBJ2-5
CASSRTAQETQYF
TGTGCCAGCAGCAGGACAGCTCAAGAGACCCAGTACTTC
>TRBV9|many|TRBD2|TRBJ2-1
CASSATSGGGNEQFF
TGTGCCAGCAGCGCCACTAGCGGGGGGGGTAATGAGCAGTTCTTC
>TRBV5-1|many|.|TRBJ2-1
CASKGQGGTIGGEQFF
TGCGCCAGCAAGGGTCAGGGGGGTACAATCGGGGGTGAGCAGTTCTTC
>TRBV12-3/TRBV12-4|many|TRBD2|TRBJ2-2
CASRSGGHNTGELFF
TGTGCCAGCAGAAGCGGGGGGCACAACACCGGGGAGCTGTTTTTT
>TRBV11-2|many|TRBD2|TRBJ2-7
CASSRSPGLAFSYEQYF
TGTGCCAGCAGCCGTTCACCGGGACTAGCATTTTCGTACGAGCAGTACTTC